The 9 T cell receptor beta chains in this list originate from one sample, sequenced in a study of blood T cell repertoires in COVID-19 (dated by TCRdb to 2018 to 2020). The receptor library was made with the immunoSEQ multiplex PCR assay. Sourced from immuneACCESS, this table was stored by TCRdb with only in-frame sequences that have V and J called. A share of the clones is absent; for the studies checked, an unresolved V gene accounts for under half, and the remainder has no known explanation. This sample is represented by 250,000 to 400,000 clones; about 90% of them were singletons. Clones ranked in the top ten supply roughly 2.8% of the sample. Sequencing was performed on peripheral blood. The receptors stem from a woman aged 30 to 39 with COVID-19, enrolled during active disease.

CDR3 sequence: CASSQDSAGGQPQHF. The CDR3, as DNA: TGTGCCAGCAGCCAAGATAGCGCAGGGGGTCAGCCCCAGCATTTT. The chain employs TRBV3-1 (or the pseudogene TRBV3-2) and TRBJ1-5, with 7 bases lining up with TRBD1. The CDR3 totals 15 residues. Germline V gives CDR1 LGHDT, CDR2 YNNKEL (reference sequence). J was trimmed by 6 bases and V by 0 bases; bases with no gene match: 5.

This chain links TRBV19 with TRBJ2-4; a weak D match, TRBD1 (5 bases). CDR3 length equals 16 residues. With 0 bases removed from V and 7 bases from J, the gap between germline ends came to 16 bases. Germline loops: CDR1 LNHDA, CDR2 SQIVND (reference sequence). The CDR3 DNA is TGTGCCAGTAGTATAGATCTGGGGCTAGTAACCAACATTCAGTACTTC. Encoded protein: CASSIDLGLVTNIQYF.

CDR3 protein: CASTGGGGTDTQYF. The CDR3, as DNA: TGTGCCAGCACCGGTGGCGGGGGCACAGATACGCAGTATTTT. This chain uses TRBV3-1 (or the pseudogene TRBV3-2) with TRBJ2-3; D is perhaps TRBD2 (6 bases). The V gene's germline CDR1 is LGHDT and CDR2 YNNKEL (reference sequence). V lost 7 bases, J lost 1 base, and 12 bases lay in between. CDR3 length: 14 amino acids.

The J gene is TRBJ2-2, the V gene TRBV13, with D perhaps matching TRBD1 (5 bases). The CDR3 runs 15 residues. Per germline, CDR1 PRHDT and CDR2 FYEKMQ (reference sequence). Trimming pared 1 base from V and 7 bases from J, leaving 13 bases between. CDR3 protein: CASSLAQGRHGELFF. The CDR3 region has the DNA TGTGCCAGCAGCTTAGCTCAGGGCAGGCACGGGGAGCTGTTTTTT.

The CDR3 DNA reads TGTGCCAGCAGTCTACGGACACCGACGGGTGAAAAACTGTTTTTT. It is translated as CASSLRTPTGEKLFF. The gene calls are TRBV6-5 and TRBJ1-4, with a possible D match to TRBD1 (5 bases). V was shortened by 5 bases and J by 7 bases, with 17 bases between the two germline ends. In germline, CDR1 is MNHEY, CDR2 SVGAGI. The CDR3 is 15 residues long.

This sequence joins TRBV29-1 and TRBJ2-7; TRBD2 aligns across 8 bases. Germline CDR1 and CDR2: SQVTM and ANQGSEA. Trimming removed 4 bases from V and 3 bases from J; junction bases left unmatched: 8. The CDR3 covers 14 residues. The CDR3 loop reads CSVVQPSGSYEQYF. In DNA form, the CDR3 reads TGCAGCGTTGTTCAGCCCAGCGGGAGCTACGAGCAGTACTTC.

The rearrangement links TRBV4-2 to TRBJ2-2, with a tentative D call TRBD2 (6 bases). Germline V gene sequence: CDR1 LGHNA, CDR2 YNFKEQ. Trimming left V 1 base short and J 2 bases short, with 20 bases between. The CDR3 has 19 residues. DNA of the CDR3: TGTGCCAGCAGCCAAGGCACTTTAATCCGGGACTCTAACACCGGGGAGCTGTTTTTT. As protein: CASSQGTLIRDSNTGELFF.

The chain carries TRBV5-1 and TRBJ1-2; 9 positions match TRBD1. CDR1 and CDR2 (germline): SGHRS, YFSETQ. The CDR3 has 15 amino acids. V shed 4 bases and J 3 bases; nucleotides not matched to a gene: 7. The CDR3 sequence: CASSELQGADYGYTF. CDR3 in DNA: TGCGCCAGCAGCGAGCTACAGGGGGCGGACTATGGCTACACCTTC.

CDR3 sequence: CASSPSLGGAIYGYTF. The CDR3 region has the DNA TGTGCCAGCAGCCCCAGTTTAGGTGGGGCGATCTATGGCTACACCTTC. V usage is TRBV7-2 and J usage is TRBJ1-2, with a weak D call TRBD1 (5 bases). Per the germline V gene, CDR1 is SGHTA and CDR2 is FQGNSA. CDR3 length equals 16 residues. The V gene lost 5 bases and the J gene lost 4 bases, with 20 bases spanning the gap. The full variable domain, in which reference TRBV7-2 and TRBJ1-2 provide the parts outside the CDR3, is GAGVSQSPSNKVTEKGKDVELRCDPISGHTALYWYRQSLGQGLEFLIYFQGNSAPDKSGLPSDRFSAERTGGSVSTLTIQRTQQEDSAVYLCASSPSLGGAIYGYTFGSGTRLTVV.